These 4 T cell receptor beta chains came from one sample sequenced in a study of blood T cell repertoires in COVID-19. Assay used: immunoSEQ multiplex PCR; TCRdb lists only in-frame clones, some missing. The sample yields about 300,000 clones, roughly 89% seen once. The source material was PBMCs or T cells enriched from blood (not recorded which). These receptors were collected from a woman in her late teens or twenties with acute COVID-19.

The chain has TRBV9 and TRBJ1-1; 8 positions agree with TRBD1. The J segment lost 3 bases and the V segment lost 3 bases, leaving 10 bases of the junction unmatched. CDR1 and CDR2 from the germline V gene are SGDLS and YYNGEE. The CDR3 covers 16 residues. CDR3: CASSAGQGGVYTEAFF. The CDR3 region has the DNA TGTGCCAGCAGCGCTGGACAGGGAGGGGTATACACTGAAGCTTTCTTT.

The CDR3 sequence: CASSSLGTGGNQPQHF. CDR3 in DNA: TGTGCCAGCTCATCGCTCGGGACAGGGGGCAATCAGCCCCAGCATTTT. V and J are TRBV18 and TRBJ1-5, with TRBD1 matching over 10 bases. With 5 bases clipped from V and 2 bases from J, the junction kept 6 bases outside the gene matches. Germline V lookup: CDR1 KGHSH, CDR2 LQKENI. The CDR3 spans 16 residues.

The CDR3 DNA sequence: TGTGCCAGCAGCCAAGACCTAGCGGGAGTTTATGGGGCCAACGTCCTGACTTTC. It encodes CASSQDLAGVYGANVLTF. V usage is TRBV4-2 and J usage is TRBJ2-6; 10 bases map to TRBD2. Germline V gene lookup returns CDR1 LGHNA and CDR2 YNFKEQ. Unmatched junction bases numbered 5, after V lost 0 bases and J lost 3 bases. The CDR3 runs 18 residues.

The V gene is TRBV5-1, the J gene TRBJ2-1; D call uncertain. Germline V gene sequence: CDR1 SGHRS, CDR2 YFSETQ. The CDR3 runs 15 residues. The ends were cut back, 4 bases at V and 1 base at J, with 12 bases in the middle. CDR3 nucleotide sequence: TGCGCCAGCAGCCGAGTACAGATGTCCTACAATGAGCAGTTCTTC. Amino acids: CASSRVQMSYNEQFF.